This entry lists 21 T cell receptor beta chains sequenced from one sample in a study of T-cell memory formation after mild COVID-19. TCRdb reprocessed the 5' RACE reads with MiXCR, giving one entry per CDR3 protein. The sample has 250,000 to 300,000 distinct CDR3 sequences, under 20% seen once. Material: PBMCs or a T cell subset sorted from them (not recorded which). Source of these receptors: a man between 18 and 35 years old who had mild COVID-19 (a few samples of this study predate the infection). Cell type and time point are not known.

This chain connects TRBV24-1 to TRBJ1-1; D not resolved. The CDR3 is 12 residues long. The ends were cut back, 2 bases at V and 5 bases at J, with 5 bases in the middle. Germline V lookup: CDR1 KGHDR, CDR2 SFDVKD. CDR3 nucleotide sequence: TGTGCCACCAGTGATTCAGAAACTGAAGCTTTCTTT. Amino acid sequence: CATSDSETEAFF.

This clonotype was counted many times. CDR3 in DNA: TGCAGCGTGAGACAGGGGGCCGACAATCAGCCCCAGCATTTT. Its translation: CSVRQGADNQPQHF. J is TRBJ1-5 and V is TRBV29-1; 10 bases agree with TRBD1. This CDR3 region has 14 residues. Losses at the gene ends were 6 bases for V and 3 bases for J; bases not matched to a gene: 5. Per germline, CDR1 SQVTM and CDR2 ANQGSEA.

Here the CDR3 DNA reads TGTGCCAGCAGTTACTCCGGGGGCTCGGGCACTGAAGCTTTCTTT. It is translated as CASSYSGGSGTEAFF. The chain couples TRBV6-5 to TRBJ1-1, with D possibly TRBD1 on 6 matching bases. The germline CDR1 and CDR2 sequences are MNHEY and SVGAGI. The CDR3 runs 15 residues. The ends were cut back, 0 bases at V and 4 bases at J, with 12 bases in the middle.

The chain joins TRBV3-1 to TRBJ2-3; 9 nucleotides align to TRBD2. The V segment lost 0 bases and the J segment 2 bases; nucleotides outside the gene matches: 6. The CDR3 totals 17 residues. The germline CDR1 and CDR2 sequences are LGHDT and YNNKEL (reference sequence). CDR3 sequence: CASSQEDSSGATDTQYF. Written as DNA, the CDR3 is TGTGCCAGCAGCCAAGAGGATTCTAGCGGGGCCACAGATACGCAGTATTTT.

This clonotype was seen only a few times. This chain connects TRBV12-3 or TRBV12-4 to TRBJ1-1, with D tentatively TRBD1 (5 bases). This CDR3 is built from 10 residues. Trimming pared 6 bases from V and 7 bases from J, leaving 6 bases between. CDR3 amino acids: CASRGREAFF. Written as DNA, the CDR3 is TGTGCCAGCAGGGGACGTGAAGCTTTCTTT.

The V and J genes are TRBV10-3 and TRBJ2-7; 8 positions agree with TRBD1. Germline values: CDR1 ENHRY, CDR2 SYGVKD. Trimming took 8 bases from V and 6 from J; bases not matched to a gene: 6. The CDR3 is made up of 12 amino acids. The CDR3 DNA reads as TGTGCCATCGCTGCGACAGGGGCCGAGCAGTACGTC. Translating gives CAIAATGAEQYV.

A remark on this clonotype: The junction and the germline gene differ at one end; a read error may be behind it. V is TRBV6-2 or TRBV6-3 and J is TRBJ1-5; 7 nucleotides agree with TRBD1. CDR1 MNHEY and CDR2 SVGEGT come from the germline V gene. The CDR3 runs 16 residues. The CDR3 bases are TGTGCCAGCAGTTACTCCCGGGACAGTAGGGATCAGCCCCGGCATTTT. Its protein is CASSYSRDSRDQPRHF.

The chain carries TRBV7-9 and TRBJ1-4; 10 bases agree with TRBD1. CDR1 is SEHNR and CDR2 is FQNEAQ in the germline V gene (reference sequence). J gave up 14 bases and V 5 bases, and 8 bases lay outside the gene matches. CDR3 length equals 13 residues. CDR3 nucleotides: TGTGCCAGCAGCGGGGACAGGGGCCGATTTCTGTTTTTT. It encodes CASSGDRGRFLFF.

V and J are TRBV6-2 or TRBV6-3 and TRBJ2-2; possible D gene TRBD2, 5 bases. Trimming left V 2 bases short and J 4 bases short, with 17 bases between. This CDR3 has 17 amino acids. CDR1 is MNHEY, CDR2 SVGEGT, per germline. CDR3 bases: TGTGCCAGCAGTTACCGGGTCGGGGTCCTCAGCACCGGGGAGCTGTTTTTT. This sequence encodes CASSYRVGVLSTGELFF.

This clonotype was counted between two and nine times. The CDR3 bases are TGTGCCAGCAGCCCCCGGGAGGGTAGCGGGGGGGCCGGAGATACGCAGTATTTT. Its protein is CASSPREGSGGAGDTQYF. This sequence joins TRBV9 and TRBJ2-3; 11 bases match TRBD2. The CDR3 covers 18 residues. Unmatched junction bases numbered 15, after V lost 4 bases and J lost 5 bases. CDR1 is SGDLS, CDR2 YYNGEE, per germline.

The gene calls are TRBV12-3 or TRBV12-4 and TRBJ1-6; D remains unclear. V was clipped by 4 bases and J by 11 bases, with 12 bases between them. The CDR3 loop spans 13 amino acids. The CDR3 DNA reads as TGTGCCAGCAGTTATACTGCTTTCGCACCCCTCCACTTT. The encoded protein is CASSYTAFAPLHF.

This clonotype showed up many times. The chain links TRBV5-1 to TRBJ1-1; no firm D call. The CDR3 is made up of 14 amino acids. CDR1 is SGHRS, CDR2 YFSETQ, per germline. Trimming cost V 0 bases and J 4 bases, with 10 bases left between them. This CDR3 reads CASSLGTARTEAFF. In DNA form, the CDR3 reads TGCGCCAGCAGCTTGGGTACCGCCCGCACTGAAGCTTTCTTT.

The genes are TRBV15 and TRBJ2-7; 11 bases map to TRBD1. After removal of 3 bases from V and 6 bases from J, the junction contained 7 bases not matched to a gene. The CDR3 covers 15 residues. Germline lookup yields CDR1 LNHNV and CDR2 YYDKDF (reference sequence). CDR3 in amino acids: CATSRGQGGLFEQYF. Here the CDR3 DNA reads TGTGCCACCAGCAGGGGACAGGGGGGTTTGTTCGAGCAGTACTTC.

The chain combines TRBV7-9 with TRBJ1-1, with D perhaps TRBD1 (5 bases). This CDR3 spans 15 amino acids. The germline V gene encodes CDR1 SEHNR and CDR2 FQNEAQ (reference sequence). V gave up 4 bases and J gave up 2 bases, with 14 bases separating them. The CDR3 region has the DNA TGTGCCAGCAGCTCGAATCCTGACAGAAACACTGAAGCTTTCTTT. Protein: CASSSNPDRNTEAFF.

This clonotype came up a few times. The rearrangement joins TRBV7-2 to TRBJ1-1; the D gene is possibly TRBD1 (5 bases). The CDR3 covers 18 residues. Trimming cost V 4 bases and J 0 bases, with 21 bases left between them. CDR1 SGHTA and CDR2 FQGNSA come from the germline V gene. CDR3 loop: CASSSRGGGVPMNTEAFF. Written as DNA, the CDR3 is TGTGCCAGCAGCTCGAGGGGTGGAGGGGTGCCAATGAACACTGAAGCTTTCTTT.

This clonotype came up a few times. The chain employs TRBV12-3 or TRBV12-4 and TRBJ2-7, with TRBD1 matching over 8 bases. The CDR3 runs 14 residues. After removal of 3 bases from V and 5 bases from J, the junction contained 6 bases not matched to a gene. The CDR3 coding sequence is TGTGCCAGCAGTTTGGAACAGGGGGTCCACGAGCAGTACTTC. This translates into CASSLEQGVHEQYF.

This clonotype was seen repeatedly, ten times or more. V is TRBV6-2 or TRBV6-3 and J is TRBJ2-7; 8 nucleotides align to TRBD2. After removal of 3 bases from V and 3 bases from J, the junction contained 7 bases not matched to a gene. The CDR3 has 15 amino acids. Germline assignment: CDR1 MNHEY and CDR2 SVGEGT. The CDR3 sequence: CASSYNGGGLYEQYV. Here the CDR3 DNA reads TGTGCCAGCAGTTATAACGGCGGGGGGCTCTACGAGCAGTACGTC.

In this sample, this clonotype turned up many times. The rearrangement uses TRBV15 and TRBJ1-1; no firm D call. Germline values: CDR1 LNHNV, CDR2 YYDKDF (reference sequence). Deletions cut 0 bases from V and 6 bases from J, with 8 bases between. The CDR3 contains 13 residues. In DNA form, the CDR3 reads TGTGCCACCAGCAGAGAAGCGGGCCCTGAAGCTTTCTTT. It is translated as CATSREAGPEAFF. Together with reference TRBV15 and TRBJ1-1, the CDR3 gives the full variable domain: DAMVIQNPRYQVTQFGKPVTLSCSQTLNHNVMYWYQQKSSQAPKLLFHYYDKDFNNEADTPDNFQSRRPNTSFCFLDIRSPGLGDTAMYLCATSREAGPEAFFGQGTRLTVV.

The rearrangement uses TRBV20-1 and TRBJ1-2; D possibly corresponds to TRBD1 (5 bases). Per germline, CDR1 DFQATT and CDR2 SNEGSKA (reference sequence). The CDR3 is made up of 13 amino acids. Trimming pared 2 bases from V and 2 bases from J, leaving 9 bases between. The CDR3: CSARKGENYGYTF. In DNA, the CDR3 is TGCAGTGCTAGAAAAGGGGAAAACTATGGCTACACCTTC.

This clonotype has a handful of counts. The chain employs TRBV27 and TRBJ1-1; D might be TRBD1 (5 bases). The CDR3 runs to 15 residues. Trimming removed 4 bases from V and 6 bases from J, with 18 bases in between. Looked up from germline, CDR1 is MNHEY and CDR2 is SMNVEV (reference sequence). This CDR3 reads CASSSTPRGGAEAFF. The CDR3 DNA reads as TGTGCCAGCAGTTCCACCCCGCGGGGGGGAGCTGAAGCTTTCTTT.

The DNA of the CDR3 is TGTGCCAGCAGCGGCCCAGGGGGCCGGAACACTGAAGCTTTCTTT. Protein: CASSGPGGRNTEAFF. The chain recombines TRBV9 with TRBJ1-1, with 8 positions matching TRBD1. CDR1 and CDR2 from the germline V gene are SGDLS and YYNGEE. The CDR3 runs 15 residues. Trimming removed 3 bases from V and 1 base from J; junction bases left unmatched: 5.